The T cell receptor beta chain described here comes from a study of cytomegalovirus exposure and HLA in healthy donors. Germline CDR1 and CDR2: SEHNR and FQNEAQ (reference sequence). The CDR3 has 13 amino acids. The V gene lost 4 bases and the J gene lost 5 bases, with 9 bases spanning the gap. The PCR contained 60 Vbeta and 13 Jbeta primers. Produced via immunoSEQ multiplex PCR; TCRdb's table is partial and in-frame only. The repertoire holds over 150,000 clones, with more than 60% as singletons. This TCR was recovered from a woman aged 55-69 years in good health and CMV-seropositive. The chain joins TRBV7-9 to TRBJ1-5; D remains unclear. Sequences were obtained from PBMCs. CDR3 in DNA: TGTGCCAGCAGCTCCGAGATCGATCAGCCCCAGCATTTT. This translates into CASSSEIDQPQHF.